This T cell receptor (beta chain) was documented in a study of T cell responses to AZD1222 COVID-19 vaccine. Clones were sequenced by immunoSEQ multiplex PCR, and TCRdb holds only the in-frame ones, with some missing. The table has over 100,000 clones, around 90% seen once; the top ten hold 8.4%. Study conclusions and caveats: Targeting of unmutated variant regions was reportedly seen in nearly half of spike-specific TCRs. Most donors were white British and more were female, and clonal diversity was possibly underestimated. A rise in Spike-specific TCR breadth and depth followed two AZD1222 doses. Only 5 or 6 people who got AZD1222 tested seropositive at baseline.

In germline, CDR1 is SGHVS, CDR2 FQNEAQ. This CDR3 is built from 15 residues. Trimming stripped 1 base from V and 0 bases from J, with 9 bases between. With regard to this clone: Its antigen is unknown.

The TCR was taken from an adult in good health. Here the sequenced sample was peripheral blood, taken on day 0 of AZD1222 vaccination. This chain connects TRBV7-8 to TRBJ1-1; D possibly corresponds to TRBD1 (5 bases). This CDR3 reads CASSLGRGMNTEAFF. In nucleotides, the CDR3 is TGTGCCAGCAGCTTAGGGCGGGGGATGAACACTGAAGCTTTCTTT.